Below are 26 T cell receptor beta chains sequenced from a single sample in a study of Ad26.COV2.S vaccination and SARS-CoV-2 variants. Documented treatment: around 19 received Ad26.COV2.S at low or high dose, single or two shots; roughly five received placebo; per-sample allocation not given. Day 63 after the first vaccine or placebo injection was the time point for sampling. Generated by immunoSEQ multiplex PCR, the TCRdb table keeps only in-frame clones and is missing some. The sample lists approximately 280,000 clones; 80% to 90% were seen once. Sequenced material: peripheral blood, taken in a trial of Ad26.COV2.S vaccine versus placebo. Receptor source: a person aged 18-60 years who received the Ad26.COV2.S COVID-19 vaccine or a placebo.

The chain joins TRBV6-2 or TRBV6-3 to TRBJ2-7; no reliable D call. V shed 5 bases and J shed 0 bases, with 14 bases lying between them. The CDR3 totals 15 residues. Germline V gene lookup returns CDR1 MNHEY and CDR2 SVGEGT. The CDR3 loop is CASSRYETSSYEQYF. CDR3 nucleotides: TGTGCCAGCAGTCGTTACGAGACATCCTCCTACGAGCAGTACTTC.

The chain is built from TRBV5-1 and TRBJ2-3; 7 bases are shared with TRBD2. Germline V gene lookup returns CDR1 SGHRS and CDR2 YFSETQ. The CDR3 sequence is 15 residues long. The trim removed 0 bases at V and 4 bases at J, leaving 5 bases unmatched. CDR3 region: CASSLVAGAPDTQYF. CDR3 DNA sequence: TGCGCCAGCAGCTTGGTGGCGGGAGCTCCAGATACGCAGTATTTT.

This clone was seen once. This chain uses TRBV11-3 with TRBJ2-1; unclear D gene. The CDR3 is made up of 15 amino acids. The germline CDR1 and CDR2 sequences are SGHNT and YENEEA. V lost 3 bases and J lost 4, with 13 bases in between. The CDR3 nucleotides read TGTGCCAGCAGCTTGGCGGACGGAAGTTACAATGAGCAGTTCTTC. Protein sequence: CASSLADGSYNEQFF.

This clone was found once. V gene TRBV7-2 combines with J gene TRBJ2-7; 8 nucleotides agree with TRBD2. Germline V gives CDR1 SGHTA, CDR2 FQGNSA. With V trimmed by 4 bases and J by 0 bases, 5 bases remained unmatched. The CDR3 totals 15 residues. CDR3 nucleotide sequence: TGTGCCAGCAGCTACGGACTAGCCTACTCCTACGAGCAGTACTTC. Residues: CASSYGLAYSYEQYF.

The chain carries TRBV7-9 and TRBJ2-3; D remains ambiguous. The CDR3 is 12 residues long. V was shortened by 4 bases and J by 0 bases, with 2 bases between the two germline ends. CDR1 is SEHNR and CDR2 is FQNEAQ in the germline V gene (reference sequence). CDR3 sequence (DNA): TGTGCCAGCAGCTACAGCACAGATACGCAGTATTTT. This gives the protein CASSYSTDTQYF.

The V gene is TRBV19, the J gene TRBJ1-5; weak D call: TRBD1 (5 bases). CDR1 and CDR2 (germline): LNHDA, SQIVND (reference sequence). The CDR3 sequence is 13 residues long. Trimming took off 6 bases at V and 7 bases at J, with 13 bases between the two ends. CDR3 coding DNA: TGTGCCAGTAGGGGACGGGGGGTCCAGCCCCAGCATTTT. It codes for CASRGRGVQPQHF.

This chain connects TRBV19 to TRBJ2-4; D remains ambiguous. This CDR3 contains 11 residues. Trimming cost V 3 bases and J 6 bases, with 3 bases left between them. The germline V gene encodes CDR1 LNHDA and CDR2 SQIVND (reference sequence). The CDR3 coding sequence is TGTGCCAGTAGTATGTTAAACATTCAGTACTTC. Its protein is CASSMLNIQYF. Drawing the rest from reference TRBV19 and TRBJ2-4, the complete variable domain is DGGITQSPKYLFRKEGQNVTLSCEQNLNHDAMYWYRQDPGQGLRLIYYSQIVNDFQKGDIAEGYSVSREKKESFPLTVTSAQKNPTAFYLCASSMLNIQYFGAGTRLSVL.

The CDR3 reads CASSREAEAFF. The CDR3 DNA sequence: TGTGCCAGCAGCCGGGAAGCTGAAGCTTTCTTT. This sequence joins TRBV13 and TRBJ1-1; D is undetermined. This CDR3 region has 11 residues. Trimming removed 5 bases at V and 6 bases at J, with 7 bases between. CDR1 and CDR2 (germline): PRHDT, FYEKMQ (reference sequence).

The gene calls are TRBV15 and TRBJ2-3, with D tentatively TRBD1 (6 bases). The CDR3 contains 14 residues. Germline assignment: CDR1 LNHNV and CDR2 YYDKDF (reference sequence). Trimming cost V 3 bases and J 11 bases, with 18 bases left between them. This CDR3 reads CATSSDLWTERQYF. The CDR3 coding sequence is TGTGCCACCAGCAGCGACCTTTGGACAGAGCGGCAGTATTTT.

The chain carries TRBV5-6 and TRBJ1-1, with D possibly being TRBD1 (6 bases). V was cut by 4 bases and J by 7 bases, with 11 bases left in between. Germline CDR1 reads SGHDT; CDR2 reads YYEEEE. The CDR3 has 12 residues. CDR3 sequence reads: CASSTRDIEAFF. In DNA form, the CDR3 reads TGTGCCAGCAGCACTCGGGACATTGAAGCTTTCTTT.

The V and J genes are TRBV5-1 and TRBJ2-3; possibly TRBD1 for D (5 bases). The CDR3 runs 15 residues. In germline, CDR1 is SGHRS, CDR2 YFSETQ. Trimming removed 2 bases from V and 4 bases from J, with 14 bases in between. CDR3 sequence reads: CASSFRQYPSDTQYF. In nucleotides, the CDR3 is TGCGCCAGCAGCTTTCGACAGTACCCTTCAGATACGCAGTATTTT.

In this sample, this clone turned up a few times. The chain employs TRBV4-1 and TRBJ2-7; D might be TRBD1 or TRBD2, each matching 5 bases. CDR1 is MGHRA, CDR2 YSYEKL, per germline. This CDR3 contains 15 residues. Between the trimmed V and J ends, which lost 1 base and 4 bases, there was a span of 14 bases. In DNA form, the CDR3 reads TGCGCCAGCAGCCAAGGGAGGCAGGGTTTATACGAGCAGTACTTC. It encodes CASSQGRQGLYEQYF.

The chain employs TRBV4-1 and TRBJ1-5; maybe TRBD1 (5 bases). The germline gives CDR1 MGHRA, CDR2 YSYEKL. The CDR3 has 17 amino acids. Trimming took off 4 bases at V and 3 bases at J, with 19 bases between the two ends. CDR3 region: CASSRGRERGYNQPQHF. The CDR3 DNA reads TGCGCCAGCAGCCGGGGGAGGGAAAGGGGTTACAATCAGCCCCAGCATTTT.

The chain combines TRBV7-2 with TRBJ1-2; 7 bases align to TRBD1. The junction had 7 bases not matched to a gene; V was cut back by 3 bases and J by 3 bases. Germline CDR1 SGHTA, CDR2 FQGNSA. This CDR3 is built from 15 residues. The CDR3 protein is CASSFGQAADYGYTF. CDR3 nucleotide sequence: TGTGCCAGCAGCTTCGGACAGGCGGCGGACTATGGCTACACCTTC.

The chain has TRBV28 and TRBJ1-2; D unclear. V lost 3 bases to trimming and J lost 0 bases, with 8 bases between them. The CDR3 spans 14 residues. The germline gives CDR1 MDHEN, CDR2 SYDVKM. The CDR3 region has the DNA TGTGCCAGCAGTTTGATTACAGCTAACTATGGCTACACCTTC. It codes for CASSLITANYGYTF.

The chain carries TRBV12-3 or TRBV12-4 and TRBJ2-5; TRBD2 is a possible D gene (5 bases). The CDR3 runs 13 residues. Trimming removed 5 bases at V and 4 bases at J, with 11 bases between. The CDR3 protein is CASSPRERETQYF. CDR3 in DNA: TGTGCCAGCAGTCCTCGGGAACGAGAGACCCAGTACTTC.

The sample holds one count of this clone. The chain joins TRBV2 to TRBJ2-7; TRBD1 matches 9 bases. CDR3 length equals 15 residues. Germline assignment: CDR1 SNHLY and CDR2 FYNNEI. The J segment lost 2 bases and the V segment lost 4 bases, leaving 6 bases of the junction unmatched. CDR3 region: CASSGRDRAPYEQYF. For the CDR3, the DNA is TGTGCCAGCAGTGGGAGGGACAGGGCCCCCTACGAGCAGTACTTC.

This rearrangement joins TRBV12-3 or TRBV12-4 to TRBJ1-2; D remains ambiguous. Trimming cost V 3 bases and J 9 bases, with 11 bases left between them. This CDR3 contains 12 residues. The CDR3 protein is CASSFDGLSYTF. The CDR3 DNA reads as TGTGCCAGCAGTTTCGATGGTTTAAGCTACACCTTC.

This chain joins TRBV2 and TRBJ1-2, with D hard to call. The V gene lost 8 bases and the J gene lost 3 bases, with 16 bases spanning the gap. The CDR3 spans 14 residues. Germline V gene data show CDR1 as SNHLY and CDR2 as FYNNEI. The CDR3: CASGEGTSHYGYTF. Here the CDR3 DNA reads TGTGCCAGCGGAGAAGGCACGTCGCACTATGGCTACACCTTC.

This chain joins TRBV27 and TRBJ1-1; D not certain. The V gene lost 3 bases and the J gene lost 6 bases, with 11 bases spanning the gap. Germline loops: CDR1 MNHEY, CDR2 SMNVEV (reference sequence). The CDR3 has 13 residues. The CDR3 bases are TGTGCCAGCAGTTTTTCGTATGCCGCTGAAGCTTTCTTT. It translates to CASSFSYAAEAFF.

J is TRBJ1-1 and V is TRBV18; the match to TRBD1 covers 8 bases. The CDR3 length is 13 residues. J was trimmed by 5 bases and V by 4 bases; bases with no gene match: 3. The V gene's germline CDR1 is KGHSH and CDR2 LQKENI. CDR3 DNA sequence: TGTGCCAGCTCACTTGGACAGGGTACTGAAGCTTTCTTT. Translating it yields CASSLGQGTEAFF.

J is TRBJ2-1 and V is TRBV5-4; 11 positions agree with TRBD1. CDR3 length equals 16 residues. Germline CDR1 is SGHNT and CDR2 is YYREEE (reference sequence). The V and J ends lost 4 bases and 7 bases, in that order; junction bases with no gene match: 10. CDR3 DNA sequence: TGTGCCAGCAGCACCGACCGGGACAGGGGGTATAATGAGCAGTTCTTC. This codes for CASSTDRDRGYNEQFF.

This chain joins TRBV30 and TRBJ2-3; D could derive from TRBD1 or TRBD2 (5 bases each). The V gene's germline CDR1 is GTSNPN and CDR2 SVGIG (reference sequence). V lost 0 bases, J lost 5 bases, and 9 bases lay in between. CDR3 length equals 13 residues. In DNA, the CDR3 is TGTGCCTGGAGTGTTATTGGGGGAGATACGCAGTATTTT. This gives the protein CAWSVIGGDTQYF. Full variable domain (missing parts from reference TRBV30 and TRBJ2-3): SQTIHQWPATLVQPVGSPLSLECTVEGTSNPNLYWYRQAAGRGLQLLFYSVGIGQISSEVPQNLSASRPQDRQFILSSKKLLLSDSGFYLCAWSVIGGDTQYFGPGTRLTVL.

This chain uses TRBV7-2 with TRBJ2-2; D gene unclear. The ends were cut back, 5 bases at V and 0 bases at J, with 13 bases in the middle. The CDR3 consists of 16 residues. Germline values: CDR1 SGHTA, CDR2 FQGNSA. In DNA, the CDR3 is TGTGCCAGCAGCGCAAGAAGCAGAGCGAACACCGGGGAGCTGTTTTTT. Its protein is CASSARSRANTGELFF.

The rearrangement uses TRBV2 and TRBJ2-3; the match to TRBD1 covers 8 bases. The CDR3 runs to 15 residues. Trimming cost V 6 bases and J 0 bases; bases outside gene matches: 5. CDR1 and CDR2 (germline): SNHLY, FYNNEI. CDR3 amino acids: CASRETGASTDTQYF. The DNA for the CDR3 is TGTGCCAGCAGAGAGACAGGGGCTAGCACAGATACGCAGTATTTT.

V and J are TRBV29-1 and TRBJ2-7, with D possibly TRBD2 on 5 matching bases. Trimming stripped 5 bases from V and 1 base from J, with 9 bases between. This CDR3 is built from 12 residues. Germline V lookup: CDR1 SQVTM, CDR2 ANQGSEA. This chain's CDR3 is CSVLGVSYEQYF. The CDR3 coding sequence is TGCAGCGTTTTGGGAGTATCCTACGAGCAGTACTTC.